These 15 T cell receptor beta chains originate from one sample sequenced in a study of breast tumors, draining lymph nodes, adjacent tissues. From the multiplex PCR reads, TCRdb called clonotypes with MiXCR, one entry per CDR3 protein. The sample lists 70,000 or so distinct CDR3 sequences, about 40% occurring once. Material: breast tumor tissue. These receptors were collected from a female donor with breast cancer. Some clones in this sample may be carry-over from other donors' samples.

The chain couples TRBV15 to TRBJ1-2; D is unclear. CDR3 length: 13 residues. Germline CDR1 and CDR2: LNHNV and YYDKDF (reference sequence). V lost 2 bases and J lost 11, with 15 bases in between. Written as DNA, the CDR3 is TGTGCCACCAGCAGAAGAACAACGGGAGGGTACACCTTC. Protein: CATSRRTTGGYTF.

This clonotype was picked up many times. The chain carries TRBV29-1 and TRBJ2-7; the match to TRBD1 covers 8 bases. The CDR3 is made up of 14 amino acids. Germline values: CDR1 SQVTM, CDR2 ANQGSEA. V shed 4 bases, J shed 3 bases, and the junction held 8 bases outside the gene matches. The CDR3 sequence: CSVAETGAYYEQYF. CDR3 nucleotide sequence: TGCAGCGTTGCCGAGACAGGGGCCTACTACGAGCAGTACTTC.

The chain combines TRBV7-8 with TRBJ2-7, with 8 bases identical to TRBD2. Germline loops: CDR1 SGHVS, CDR2 FQNEAQ. CDR3 length: 16 residues. V trimming: 2 bases; J trimming: 5 bases; junction bases outside the gene matches: 11. The CDR3 spells CASSLRGSGSYHEQYF. CDR3 coding DNA: TGTGCCAGCAGCTTAAGGGGGAGCGGGAGTTACCACGAGCAGTACTTC.

This clonotype occurred a few times. The J gene is TRBJ1-5, the V gene TRBV5-8; TRBD1 is a possible D gene (5 bases). Germline CDR1 and CDR2: SGHTS and YDEGEE. Trimming stripped 4 bases from V and 9 bases from J, with 20 bases between. CDR3 length: 15 residues. The CDR3 DNA sequence: TGTGCCAGCAGCCCAAAACAGGCGCCCCCCGGGCCCCAGCATTTT. Its protein product is CASSPKQAPPGPQHF.

This clonotype was recorded many times. This chain connects TRBV12-3 or TRBV12-4 to TRBJ1-5, with 9 bases aligning to TRBD1. The trim removed 6 bases at V and 4 bases at J, leaving 10 bases unmatched. The CDR3 sequence is 16 residues long. This chain's CDR3 is CASSLWTGATNQPQHF. The CDR3 DNA reads TGTGCCAGCAGCCTGTGGACAGGGGCCACGAATCAGCCCCAGCATTTT.

This clonotype was counted at least ten times. The rearrangement uses TRBV14 and TRBJ2-1; D ambiguous. V lost 0 bases and J lost 0, with 9 bases in between. The CDR3 has 16 amino acids. Per the germline V gene, CDR1 is SGHDN and CDR2 is FVKESK. As DNA, the CDR3 is TGTGCCAGCAGCCAAGAATCTTGGGGCTCCTACAATGAGCAGTTCTTC. It specifies CASSQESWGSYNEQFF.

The rearrangement links TRBV3-1 to TRBJ1-3; a weak D match, TRBD1 (6 bases). The CDR3 contains 14 residues. Looked up from germline, CDR1 is LGHDT and CDR2 is YNNKEL (reference sequence). The germline V and J ends were trimmed by 4 bases and 0 bases, with 7 bases remaining between them. The CDR3 bases are TGTGCCAGCAGCCCAGGGGTCTCTGGAAACACCATATATTTT. Its translation is CASSPGVSGNTIYF.

This clonotype was observed many times. The rearrangement joins TRBV6-2 or TRBV6-3 to TRBJ2-1, with D unclear. This CDR3 comprises 13 residues. V lost 3 bases and J lost 4, with 7 bases in between. Germline V gene lookup returns CDR1 MNHEY and CDR2 SVGEGT. This CDR3 reads CASSYVRYNEQFF. The CDR3 DNA follows: TGTGCCAGCAGTTATGTTCGGTACAATGAGCAGTTCTTC.

This clonotype showed up many times. The V gene is TRBV15, the J gene TRBJ2-3; the match to TRBD2 covers 16 bases. The CDR3 extends over 19 amino acids. Losses at the gene ends were 2 bases for V and 2 bases for J; bases not matched to a gene: 7. In germline, CDR1 is LNHNV, CDR2 YYDKDF (reference sequence). CDR3 loop: CATSRWGLAGGPHTDTQYF. In DNA, the CDR3 is TGTGCCACCAGCAGATGGGGACTAGCGGGGGGGCCCCACACAGATACGCAGTATTTT.

This clonotype was recorded many times. V usage is TRBV10-3 and J usage is TRBJ2-1, with 9 bases that match TRBD2. Unmatched junction bases numbered 14, after V lost 6 bases and J lost 8 bases. This CDR3 has 16 amino acids. Germline assignment: CDR1 ENHRY and CDR2 SYGVKD. The DNA for the CDR3 is TGTGCCATCAGGAAAACGCGGGGGGGGTCCGGGCATGAGCAGTTCTTC. Its translation: CAIRKTRGGSGHEQFF.

The chain employs TRBV14 and TRBJ2-5, with no clear D. With 1 base removed from V and 7 bases from J, the gap between germline ends came to 16 bases. Germline CDR1 reads SGHDN; CDR2 reads FVKESK. This CDR3 comprises 15 residues. Here the CDR3 DNA reads TGTGCCAGCAGCCAAGCAGGTGTGGCGAGAGGGACCCAGTACTTC. It codes for CASSQAGVARGTQYF.

Comment on this clonotype: No DNA is shown, since the ends of the CDR3 on it are uncertain; the CDR3 is the one TCRdb lists. The chain couples TRBV7-9 to TRBJ2-2; no check of the table's D call, TRBD1, against the DNA was made. The CDR3 is 22 residues long, ends included. Germline V gene data show CDR1 as SEHNR and CDR2 as FQNEAQ (reference sequence). The CDR3 sequence: CASSPQTYEQYFGPGNTGELFF.

Ten or more counts support this clonotype. V gene TRBV12-3 or TRBV12-4 combines with J gene TRBJ2-7; 7 nucleotides align to TRBD1. The CDR3 length is 12 residues. J was trimmed by 6 bases and V by 5 bases; bases with no gene match: 4. CDR3 in amino acids: CASSQTGLEQYF. The CDR3 DNA sequence: TGTGCCAGCAGTCAGACAGGGCTCGAGCAGTACTTC.

The table lists this clonotype with many counts. Here the CDR3 reads CASSQARTGAYEQYF. As DNA, the CDR3 is TGCGCCAGCAGCCAAGCTCGGACAGGCGCCTACGAGCAGTACTTC. The chain has TRBV4-1 and TRBJ2-7; 7 nucleotides match TRBD1. Per germline, CDR1 MGHRA and CDR2 YSYEKL. The CDR3 extends over 15 amino acids. With 1 base clipped from V and 2 bases from J, the junction kept 5 bases outside the gene matches.

This clonotype came up many times. CDR3 coding DNA: TGTGCCAGCAGCGTAGTGGGACTAGCGTATGACACGCAGTATTTT. Amino acid sequence: CASSVVGLAYDTQYF. This chain joins TRBV9 and TRBJ2-3; 10 positions agree with TRBD2. Trimming cost V 0 bases and J 9 bases; bases outside gene matches: 7. The CDR3 is made up of 15 amino acids. Looked up from germline, CDR1 is SGDLS and CDR2 is YYNGEE.